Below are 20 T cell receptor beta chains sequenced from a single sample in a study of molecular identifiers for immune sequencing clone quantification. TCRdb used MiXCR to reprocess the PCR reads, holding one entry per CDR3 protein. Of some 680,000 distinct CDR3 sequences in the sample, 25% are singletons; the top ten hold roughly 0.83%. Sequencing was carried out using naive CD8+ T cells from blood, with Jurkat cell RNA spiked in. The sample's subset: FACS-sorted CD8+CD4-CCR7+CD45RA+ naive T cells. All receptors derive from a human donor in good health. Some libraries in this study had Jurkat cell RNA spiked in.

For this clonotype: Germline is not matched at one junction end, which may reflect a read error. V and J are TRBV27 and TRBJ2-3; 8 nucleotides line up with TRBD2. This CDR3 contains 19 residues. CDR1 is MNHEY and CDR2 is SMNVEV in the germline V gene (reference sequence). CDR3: CANSPSLDQAGVSTDTQYF. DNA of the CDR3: TGTGCCAACAGTCCCTCACTTGATCAAGCGGGAGTGTCGACAGATACGCAGTATTTT.

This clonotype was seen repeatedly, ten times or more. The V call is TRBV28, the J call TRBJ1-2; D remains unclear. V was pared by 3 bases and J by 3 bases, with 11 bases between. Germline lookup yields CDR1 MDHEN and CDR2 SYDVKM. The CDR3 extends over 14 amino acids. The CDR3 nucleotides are TGTGCCAGCAGTTTCGCGCAGGCACACTATGGCTACACCTTC. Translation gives CASSFAQAHYGYTF.

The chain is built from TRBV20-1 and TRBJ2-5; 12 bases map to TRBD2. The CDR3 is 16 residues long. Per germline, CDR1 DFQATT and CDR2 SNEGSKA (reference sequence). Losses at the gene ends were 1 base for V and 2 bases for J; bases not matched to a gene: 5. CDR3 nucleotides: TGCAGTGCTAGAGCTTGGACTAGCGGGGTACAAGAGACCCAGTACTTC. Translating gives CSARAWTSGVQETQYF.

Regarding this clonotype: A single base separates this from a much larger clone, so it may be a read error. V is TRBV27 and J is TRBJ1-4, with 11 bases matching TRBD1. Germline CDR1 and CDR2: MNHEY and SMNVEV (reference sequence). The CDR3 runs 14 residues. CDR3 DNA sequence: TGTGCCAGCAGTTGGACAGGGGGCTATGAAAAACTGGTTTTT. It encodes CASSWTGGYEKLVF. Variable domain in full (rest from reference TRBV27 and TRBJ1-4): EAQVTQNPRYLITVTGKKLTVTCSQNMNHEYMSWYRQDPGLGLRQIYYSMNVEVTDKGDVPEGYKVSRKEKRNFPLILESPSPNQTSLYFCASSWTGGYEKLVFGSGTQLSVL.

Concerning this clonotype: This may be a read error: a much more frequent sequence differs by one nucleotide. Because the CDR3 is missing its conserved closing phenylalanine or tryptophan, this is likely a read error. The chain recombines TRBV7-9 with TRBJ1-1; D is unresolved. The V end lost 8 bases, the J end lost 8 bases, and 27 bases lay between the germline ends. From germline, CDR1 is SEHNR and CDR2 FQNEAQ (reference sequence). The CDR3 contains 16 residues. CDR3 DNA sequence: TGTGCCAGCGGGCCACTACCGGGCGACGGCGCCGAGGAAGCTTTCCTT. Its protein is CASGPLPGDGAEEAFL.

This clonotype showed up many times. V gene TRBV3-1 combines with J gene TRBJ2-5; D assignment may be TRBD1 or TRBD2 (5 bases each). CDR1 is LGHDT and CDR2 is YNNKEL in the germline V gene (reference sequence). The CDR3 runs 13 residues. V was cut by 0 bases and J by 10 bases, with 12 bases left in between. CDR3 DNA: TGTGCCAGCAGCCAAGAAAGAGGGCAGGGCCAGTACTTC. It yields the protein CASSQERGQGQYF.

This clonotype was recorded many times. The CDR3 region has the DNA TGTGCCAGCAGCCCCCAACTAGCGGGAAAAGAGACCCAGTACTTC. It specifies CASSPQLAGKETQYF. The chain recombines TRBV9 with TRBJ2-5, with 10 nucleotides matching TRBD2. The CDR3 totals 15 residues. Trimming took 4 bases from V and 3 from J; bases not matched to a gene: 6. Germline CDR1 reads SGDLS; CDR2 reads YYNGEE.

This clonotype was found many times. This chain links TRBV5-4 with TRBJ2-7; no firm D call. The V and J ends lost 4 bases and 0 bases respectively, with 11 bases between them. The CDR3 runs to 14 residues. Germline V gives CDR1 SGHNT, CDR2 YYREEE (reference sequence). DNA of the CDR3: TGTGCCAGCAGCCCCGGACCGGGCTCCTACGAGCAGTACTTC. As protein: CASSPGPGSYEQYF.

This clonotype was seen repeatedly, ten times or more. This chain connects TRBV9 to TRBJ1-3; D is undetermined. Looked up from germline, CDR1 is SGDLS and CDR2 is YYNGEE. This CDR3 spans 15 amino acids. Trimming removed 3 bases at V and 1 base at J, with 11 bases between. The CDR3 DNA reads TGTGCCAGCAGCGAGTGGATAGGGTCTGGAAACACCATATATTTT. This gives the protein CASSEWIGSGNTIYF. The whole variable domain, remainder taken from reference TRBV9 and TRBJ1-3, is DSGVTQTPKHLITATGQRVTLRCSPRSGDLSVYWYQQSLDQGLQFLIQYYNGEERAKGNILERFSAQQFPDLHSELNLSSLELGDSALYFCASSEWIGSGNTIYFGEGSWLTVV.

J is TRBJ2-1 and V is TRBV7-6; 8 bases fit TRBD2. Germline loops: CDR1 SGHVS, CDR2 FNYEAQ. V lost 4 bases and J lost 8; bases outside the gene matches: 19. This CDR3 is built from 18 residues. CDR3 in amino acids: CASSSSMGYTSGIDEQFF. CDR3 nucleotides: TGTGCCAGCAGCTCCAGCATGGGGTACACTAGCGGTATCGATGAGCAGTTCTTC.

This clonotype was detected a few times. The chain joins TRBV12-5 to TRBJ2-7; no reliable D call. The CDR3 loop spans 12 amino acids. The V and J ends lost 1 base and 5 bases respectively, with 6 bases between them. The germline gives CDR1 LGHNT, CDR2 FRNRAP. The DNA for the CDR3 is TGTGCTAGTGGTTTGGAATGGGACGAGCAGTACTTC. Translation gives CASGLEWDEQYF.

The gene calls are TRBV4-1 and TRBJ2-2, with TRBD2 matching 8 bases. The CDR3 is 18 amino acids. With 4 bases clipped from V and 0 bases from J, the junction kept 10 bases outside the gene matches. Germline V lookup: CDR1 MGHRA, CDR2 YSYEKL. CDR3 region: CASSPYGGLAANTGELFF. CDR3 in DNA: TGCGCCAGCAGCCCCTATGGTGGACTAGCTGCGAACACCGGGGAGCTGTTTTTT.

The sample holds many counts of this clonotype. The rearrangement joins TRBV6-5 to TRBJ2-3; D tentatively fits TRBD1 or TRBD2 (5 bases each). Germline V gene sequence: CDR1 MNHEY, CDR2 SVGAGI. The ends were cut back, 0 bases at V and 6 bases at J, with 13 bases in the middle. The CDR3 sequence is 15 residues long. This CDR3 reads CASSYSPSGPDTQYF. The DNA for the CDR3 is TGTGCCAGCAGTTACTCCCCTTCGGGGCCGGATACGCAGTATTTT.

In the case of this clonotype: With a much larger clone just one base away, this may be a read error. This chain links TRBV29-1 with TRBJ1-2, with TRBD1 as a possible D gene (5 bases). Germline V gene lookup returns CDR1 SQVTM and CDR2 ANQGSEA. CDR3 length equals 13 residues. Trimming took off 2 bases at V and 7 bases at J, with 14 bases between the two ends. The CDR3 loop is CSVEPPRVPGYTF. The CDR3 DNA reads TGCAGCGTTGAACCCCCCAGGGTTCCTGGCTACACCTTC. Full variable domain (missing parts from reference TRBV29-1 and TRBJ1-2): SAVISQKPSRDICQRGTSLTIQCQVDSQVTMMFWYRQQPGQSLTLIATANQGSEATYESGFVIDKFPISRPNLTFSTLTVSNMSPEDSSIYLCSVEPPRVPGYTFGSGTRLTVV.

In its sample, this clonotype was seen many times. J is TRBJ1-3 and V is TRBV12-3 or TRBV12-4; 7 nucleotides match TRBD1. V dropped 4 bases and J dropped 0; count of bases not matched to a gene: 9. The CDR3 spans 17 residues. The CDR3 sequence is CASSSDRDRYSGNTIYF. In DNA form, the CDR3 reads TGTGCCAGCAGTTCCGACCGGGACAGATACTCTGGAAACACCATATATTTT.

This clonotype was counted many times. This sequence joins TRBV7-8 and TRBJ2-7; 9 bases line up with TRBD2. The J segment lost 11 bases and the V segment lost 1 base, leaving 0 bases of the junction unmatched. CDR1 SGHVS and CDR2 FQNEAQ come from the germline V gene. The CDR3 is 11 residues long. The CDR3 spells CASSLGGGEYF. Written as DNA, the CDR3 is TGTGCCAGCAGCTTAGGCGGGGGGGAGTACTTC.

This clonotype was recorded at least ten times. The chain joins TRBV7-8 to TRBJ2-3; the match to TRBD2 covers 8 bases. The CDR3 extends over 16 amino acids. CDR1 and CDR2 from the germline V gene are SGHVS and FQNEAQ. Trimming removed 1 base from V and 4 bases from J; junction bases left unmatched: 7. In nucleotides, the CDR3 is TGTGCCAGCAGCTTAGGGCCGGGACTAGTAGCAGATACGCAGTATTTT. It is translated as CASSLGPGLVADTQYF.

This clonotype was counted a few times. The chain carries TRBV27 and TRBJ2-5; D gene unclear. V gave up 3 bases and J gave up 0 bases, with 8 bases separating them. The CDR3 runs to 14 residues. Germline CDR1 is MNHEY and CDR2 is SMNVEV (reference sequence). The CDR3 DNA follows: TGTGCCAGCAGTTTCAACGGGTACCAAGAGACCCAGTACTTC. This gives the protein CASSFNGYQETQYF.

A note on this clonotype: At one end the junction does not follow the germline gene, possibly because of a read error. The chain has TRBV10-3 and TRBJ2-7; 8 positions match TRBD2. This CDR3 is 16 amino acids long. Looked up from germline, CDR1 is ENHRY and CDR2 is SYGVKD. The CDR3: CAIHPGRGGDSYGQYF. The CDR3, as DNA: TGTGCCATCCACCCAGGTCGGGGGGGGGACTCCTACGGGCAGTACTTC.

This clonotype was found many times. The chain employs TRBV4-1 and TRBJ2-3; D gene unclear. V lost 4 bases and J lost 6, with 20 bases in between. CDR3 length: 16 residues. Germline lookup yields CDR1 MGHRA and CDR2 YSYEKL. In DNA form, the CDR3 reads TGCGCCAGCAGCCCGAGATCCGAGGCGAGCTGGGATACGCAGTATTTT. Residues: CASSPRSEASWDTQYF.